What follows are 20 T cell receptor beta chains derived from one specimen sequenced in a study of T cells after yellow fever vaccination. TCRdb passed the 5' RACE reads through MiXCR, listing each CDR3 protein once. Of approximately 150,000 distinct CDR3 sequences listed, about 6.2% were seen once; the top ten hold nearly 3%. Here the sequenced sample was CD4+ T cells sorted from PBMCs, taken on the day of the first yellow fever vaccination. The source is a man in his late teens or twenties who received the YFV17D yellow fever vaccine.

In its sample, this clonotype was seen a few times. The V gene is TRBV6-6, the J gene TRBJ1-2; the D gene is possibly TRBD1 (6 bases). Germline CDR1 is MNHNY and CDR2 is SVGAGI (reference sequence). V was clipped by 10 bases and J by 3 bases, with 9 bases between them. This CDR3 has 11 residues. Written as DNA, the CDR3 is TGTGCCACTCCAGGGGACTATGGCTACACCTTC. As protein: CATPGDYGYTF.

This clonotype was found a few times. This chain joins TRBV11-1 and TRBJ1-2; 9 positions match TRBD1. CDR1 is SGHAT and CDR2 is FQDESV in the germline V gene (reference sequence). The CDR3 totals 15 residues. V dropped 2 bases and J dropped 7; count of bases not matched to a gene: 8. In nucleotides, the CDR3 is TGTGCCAGCAGCTTATCTCGGACAGGGGAGCGTGGCTACACCTTC. It specifies CASSLSRTGERGYTF.

This clonotype was observed a few times. V is TRBV11-2 and J is TRBJ2-7; D remains ambiguous. The CDR3 is 14 amino acids. V shed 6 bases and J shed 3 bases, with 15 bases lying between them. The V gene's germline CDR1 is SGHAT and CDR2 FQNNGV. CDR3 in amino acids: CASSPNVQSYEQYF. CDR3 nucleotides: TGTGCCAGCAGTCCAAACGTTCAGAGCTACGAGCAGTACTTC. The whole variable domain, filled in from reference TRBV11-2 and TRBJ2-7, reads EAGVAQSPRYKIIEKRQSVAFWCNPISGHATLYWYQQILGQGPKLLIQFQNNGVVDDSQLPKDRFSAERLKGVDSTLKIQPAKLEDSAVYLCASSPNVQSYEQYFGPGTRLTVT.

V usage is TRBV10-3 and J usage is TRBJ1-1; TRBD1 agrees at 7 bases. The CDR3 runs to 16 residues. Germline CDR1 reads ENHRY; CDR2 reads SYGVKD. J was trimmed by 2 bases and V by 2 bases; bases with no gene match: 8. The CDR3 DNA is TGTGCCATCAGTGAGGCTACAGGGGTTGGAAACACTGAAGCTTTCTTT. This codes for CAISEATGVGNTEAFF.

This rearrangement joins TRBV6-2 or TRBV6-3 to TRBJ1-2; D gene ambiguous. The CDR3 sequence is 15 residues long. The germline CDR1 and CDR2 sequences are MNHEY and SVGEGT. Trimming removed 0 bases from V and 5 bases from J, with 13 bases in between. The CDR3 DNA sequence: TGTGCCAGCAGTTACTCGGCAGGCATTGGGTATGGCTACACCTTC. It yields the protein CASSYSAGIGYGYTF.

In this sample, this clonotype turned up a few times. The V and J genes are TRBV7-2 and TRBJ2-2, with D hard to call. CDR3 size: 13 residues. The germline V gene has CDR1 SGHTA and CDR2 FQGNSA. The V end was cut by 1 base, the J end by 8 bases, with 8 bases between. Here the CDR3 DNA reads TGTGCCAGCAGCTTAGATTACCGGGGGGAGCTGTTTTTT. Amino acids: CASSLDYRGELFF.

The sample holds a few counts of this clonotype. The gene calls are TRBV7-3 and TRBJ2-3; D unclear. Germline V gives CDR1 SGHTA, CDR2 FQGTGA. V dropped 1 base and J dropped 2 bases, with 7 bases sitting between them. This CDR3 has 14 amino acids. The CDR3 reads CASSLRPTTDTQYF. CDR3 nucleotide sequence: TGTGCCAGCAGCTTAAGGCCTACCACAGATACGCAGTATTTT.

This clonotype was detected ten times or more. V gene TRBV4-1 combines with J gene TRBJ1-2; D possibly corresponds to TRBD1 (5 bases). The germline gives CDR1 MGHRA, CDR2 YSYEKL. Trimming took 4 bases from V and 4 from J, leaving 16 bases between them. This CDR3 comprises 15 residues. This chain's CDR3 is CASSPRDARAYGYTF. The CDR3 coding sequence is TGCGCCAGCAGCCCCCGGGACGCCAGGGCCTATGGCTACACCTTC.

This clonotype was recorded at least ten times. V gene TRBV18 combines with J gene TRBJ2-6, with no clear D. V was clipped by 1 base and J by 3 bases, with 16 bases between them. CDR3 length equals 18 residues. Germline values: CDR1 KGHSH, CDR2 LQKENI. The CDR3 region is CASSPRSNGLGGANVLTF. The CDR3, as DNA: TGTGCCAGCTCACCACGTTCTAACGGCCTAGGTGGGGCCAACGTCCTGACTTTC.

The chain couples TRBV10-3 to TRBJ1-6; D is undetermined. Trimming removed 0 bases at V and 1 base at J, with 7 bases between. In germline, CDR1 is ENHRY, CDR2 SYGVKD. The CDR3 consists of 16 residues. The CDR3 reads CAISESKGSYNSPLHF. CDR3 in DNA: TGTGCCATCAGTGAGTCGAAGGGATCCTATAATTCACCCCTCCACTTT.

V gene TRBV4-2 combines with J gene TRBJ2-3; 10 bases fit TRBD2. CDR1 LGHNA and CDR2 YNFKEQ come from the germline V gene. The J segment lost 7 bases and the V segment lost 2 bases, leaving 12 bases of the junction unmatched. CDR3 length: 17 residues. The CDR3, as DNA: TGTGCCAGCAGCCAATCCCGGTCCAGCGGGGGGGCAAATACGCAGTATTTT. It yields the protein CASSQSRSSGGANTQYF.

This clonotype was observed a handful of times. The chain has TRBV9 and TRBJ2-5; possibly TRBD2 for D (7 bases). The length of the CDR3 is 16 residues. V was clipped by 4 bases and J by 1 base, with 17 bases between them. Germline CDR1 reads SGDLS; CDR2 reads YYNGEE. This CDR3 reads CASSYGAGALQETQYF. The CDR3 DNA follows: TGTGCCAGCAGCTATGGCGCGGGGGCCCTCCAAGAGACCCAGTACTTC.

This clonotype was counted only a few times. The chain recombines TRBV24-1 with TRBJ2-1; 10 bases line up with TRBD1. After removal of 4 bases from V and 6 bases from J, the junction contained 5 bases not matched to a gene. CDR1 and CDR2 from the germline V gene are KGHDR and SFDVKD. CDR3 length: 15 amino acids. CDR3 nucleotide sequence: TGTGCCACCAGTGACCCCCGGACAGGGGGCAATGAGCAGTTCTTC. It yields the protein CATSDPRTGGNEQFF.

The chain couples TRBV6-2 or TRBV6-3 to TRBJ2-1; D is possibly TRBD1 (7 bases). This CDR3 is 11 amino acids long. V was pared by 3 bases and J by 13 bases, with 10 bases between. The V gene's germline CDR1 is MNHEY and CDR2 SVGEGT. CDR3: CASSYQGGQFF. DNA for the CDR3: TGTGCCAGCAGTTATCAGGGGGGCCAGTTCTTC.

This clonotype was found many times. V is TRBV7-3 and J is TRBJ1-1; no firm D call. Germline V gene data show CDR1 as SGHTA and CDR2 as FQGTGA. The CDR3 is 14 amino acids. V lost 5 bases and J 1 base, leaving 11 bases between the germline ends. The CDR3 DNA reads TGTGCCAGCAGCCTCAGCGGAGCGAACACTGAAGCTTTCTTT. Protein product: CASSLSGANTEAFF.

This clonotype was picked up a small number of times. The chain uses TRBV10-3 and TRBJ1-3; D gene uncertain. Per germline, CDR1 ENHRY and CDR2 SYGVKD. The CDR3 is made up of 13 amino acids. V was shortened by 10 bases and J by 0 bases, with 10 bases between the two germline ends. This CDR3 is CATQSYSGNTIYF. The CDR3 coding sequence is TGTGCCACGCAGAGTTACTCTGGAAACACCATATATTTT.

This rearrangement joins TRBV4-2 to TRBJ2-3; D possibly corresponds to TRBD1 (6 bases). This CDR3 has 14 residues. In germline, CDR1 is LGHNA, CDR2 YNFKEQ. Trimming stripped 5 bases from V and 3 bases from J, with 12 bases between. The CDR3 nucleotides read TGTGCCAGCAGCGGGGGCGGTGGGACAGATACGCAGTATTTT. This encodes CASSGGGGTDTQYF.

J is TRBJ2-3 and V is TRBV3-1; TRBD1 aligns across 10 bases. CDR3 length equals 17 residues. J was trimmed by 5 bases and V by 0 bases; bases with no gene match: 8. Germline CDR1 and CDR2: LGHDT and YNNKEL (reference sequence). The CDR3 loop reads CASSQDTRTGGKDTQYF. CDR3 DNA: TGTGCCAGCAGCCAAGATACCCGGACAGGGGGGAAAGATACGCAGTATTTT.

This clonotype turned up a few times. This chain joins TRBV20-1 and TRBJ1-6; D uncertain. V gave up 6 bases and J gave up 9 bases, with 15 bases separating them. The germline V gene encodes CDR1 DFQATT and CDR2 SNEGSKA (reference sequence). The CDR3 has 13 amino acids. The CDR3 DNA reads TGCAGTGCCCCCACGGGCCCCCGTTCACCCCTCCACTTT. This sequence encodes CSAPTGPRSPLHF.

This chain connects TRBV28 to TRBJ2-3; tentatively, D is TRBD1 (5 bases). This CDR3 is built from 13 residues. Trimming stripped 8 bases from V and 2 bases from J, with 11 bases between. The germline V gene has CDR1 MDHEN and CDR2 SYDVKM. The CDR3 here is CASHSQVTDTQYF. As DNA, the CDR3 is TGTGCCAGCCATTCACAGGTCACAGATACGCAGTATTTT.